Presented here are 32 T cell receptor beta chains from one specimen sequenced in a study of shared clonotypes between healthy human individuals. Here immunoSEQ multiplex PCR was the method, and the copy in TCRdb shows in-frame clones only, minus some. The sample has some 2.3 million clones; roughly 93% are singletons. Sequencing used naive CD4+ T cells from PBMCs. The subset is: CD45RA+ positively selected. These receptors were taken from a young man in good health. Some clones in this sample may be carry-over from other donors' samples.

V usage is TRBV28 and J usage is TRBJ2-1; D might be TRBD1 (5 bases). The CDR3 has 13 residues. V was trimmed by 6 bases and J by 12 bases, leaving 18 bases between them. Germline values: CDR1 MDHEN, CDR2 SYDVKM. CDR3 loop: CASSSGNARGQFF. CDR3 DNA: TGTGCCAGCAGCTCAGGGAATGCTAGAGGGCAGTTCTTC.

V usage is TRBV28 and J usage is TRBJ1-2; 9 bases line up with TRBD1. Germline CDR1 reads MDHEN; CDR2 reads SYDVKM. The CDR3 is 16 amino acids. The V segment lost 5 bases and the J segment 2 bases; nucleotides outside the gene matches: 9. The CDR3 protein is CASSRTGAEGNYGYTF. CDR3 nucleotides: TGTGCCAGCAGTCGGACAGGGGCGGAGGGGAACTATGGCTACACCTTC.

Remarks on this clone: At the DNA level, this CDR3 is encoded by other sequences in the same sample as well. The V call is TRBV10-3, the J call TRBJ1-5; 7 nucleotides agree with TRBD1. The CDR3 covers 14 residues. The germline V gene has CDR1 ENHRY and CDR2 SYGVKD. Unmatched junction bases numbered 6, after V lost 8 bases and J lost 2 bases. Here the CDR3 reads CAIGQGGGNQPQHF. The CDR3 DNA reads TGTGCCATCGGTCAGGGGGGTGGCAATCAGCCCCAGCATTTT.

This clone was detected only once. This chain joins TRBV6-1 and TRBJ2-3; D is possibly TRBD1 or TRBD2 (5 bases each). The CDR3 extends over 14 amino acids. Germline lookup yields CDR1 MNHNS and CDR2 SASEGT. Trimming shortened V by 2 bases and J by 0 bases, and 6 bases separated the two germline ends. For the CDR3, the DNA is TGTGCCAGCAGTGAATGGGACAGCACAGATACGCAGTATTTT. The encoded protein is CASSEWDSTDTQYF.

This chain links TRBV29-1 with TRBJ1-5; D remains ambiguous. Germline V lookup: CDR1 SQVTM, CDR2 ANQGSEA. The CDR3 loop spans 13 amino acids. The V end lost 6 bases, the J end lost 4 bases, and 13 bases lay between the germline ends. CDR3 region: CSVGIGINQPQHF. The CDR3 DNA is TGCAGCGTAGGAATAGGGATAAATCAGCCCCAGCATTTT.

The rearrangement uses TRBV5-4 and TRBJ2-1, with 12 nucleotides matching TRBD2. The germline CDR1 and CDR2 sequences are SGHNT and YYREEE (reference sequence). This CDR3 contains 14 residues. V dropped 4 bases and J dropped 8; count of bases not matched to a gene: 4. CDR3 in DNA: TGTGCCAGCAGCCCGGGACTAGCGGGTTATGAGCAGTTCTTC. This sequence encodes CASSPGLAGYEQFF.

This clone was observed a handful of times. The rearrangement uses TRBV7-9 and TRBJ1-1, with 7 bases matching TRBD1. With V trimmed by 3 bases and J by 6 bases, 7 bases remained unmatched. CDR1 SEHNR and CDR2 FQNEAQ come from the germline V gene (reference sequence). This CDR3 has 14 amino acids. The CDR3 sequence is CASSFDRVSSEAFF. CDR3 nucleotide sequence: TGTGCCAGCAGCTTCGACAGGGTATCCTCTGAAGCTTTCTTT.

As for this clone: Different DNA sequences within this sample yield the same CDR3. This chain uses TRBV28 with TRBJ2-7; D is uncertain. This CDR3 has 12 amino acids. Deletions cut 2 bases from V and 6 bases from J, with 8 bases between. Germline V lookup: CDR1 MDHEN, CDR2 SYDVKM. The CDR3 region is CASSLLVGEQYF. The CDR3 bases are TGTGCCAGCAGTTTACTAGTCGGCGAGCAGTACTTC.

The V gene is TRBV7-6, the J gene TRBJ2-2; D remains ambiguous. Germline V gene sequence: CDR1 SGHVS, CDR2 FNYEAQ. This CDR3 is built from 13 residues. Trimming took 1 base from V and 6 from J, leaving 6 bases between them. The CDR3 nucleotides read TGTGCCAGCAGCTTAGTTAGGGCCGGGGAGCTGTTTTTT. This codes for CASSLVRAGELFF.

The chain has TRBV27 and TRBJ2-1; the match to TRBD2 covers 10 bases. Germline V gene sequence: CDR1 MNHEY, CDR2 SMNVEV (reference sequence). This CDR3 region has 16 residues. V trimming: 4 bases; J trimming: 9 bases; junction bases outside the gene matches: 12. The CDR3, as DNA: TGTGCCAGCAGTTCCCGCCTAGCGGGAGTTGCGGGTGAGCAGTTCTTC. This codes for CASSSRLAGVAGEQFF.

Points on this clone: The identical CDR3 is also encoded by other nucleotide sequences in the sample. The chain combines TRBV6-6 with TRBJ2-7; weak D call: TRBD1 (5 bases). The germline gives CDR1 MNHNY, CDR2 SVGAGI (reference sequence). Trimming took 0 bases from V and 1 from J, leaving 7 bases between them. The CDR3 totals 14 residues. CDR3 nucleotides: TGTGCCAGCAGTTACTCGCGGACATCCTACGAGCAGTACTTC. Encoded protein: CASSYSRTSYEQYF.

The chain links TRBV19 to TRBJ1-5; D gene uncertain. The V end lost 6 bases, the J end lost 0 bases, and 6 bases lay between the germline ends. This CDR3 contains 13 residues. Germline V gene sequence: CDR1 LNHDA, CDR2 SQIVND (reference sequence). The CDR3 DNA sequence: TGTGCCAGTAGGAGCTATAGCAATCAGCCCCAGCATTTT. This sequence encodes CASRSYSNQPQHF.

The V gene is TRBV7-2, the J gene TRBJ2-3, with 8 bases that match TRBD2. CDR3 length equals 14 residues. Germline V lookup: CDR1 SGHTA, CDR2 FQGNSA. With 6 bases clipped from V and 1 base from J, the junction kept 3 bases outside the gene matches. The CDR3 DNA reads TGTGCCAGCAGGGCGGGAGGTGGCACAGATACGCAGTATTTT. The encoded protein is CASRAGGGTDTQYF.

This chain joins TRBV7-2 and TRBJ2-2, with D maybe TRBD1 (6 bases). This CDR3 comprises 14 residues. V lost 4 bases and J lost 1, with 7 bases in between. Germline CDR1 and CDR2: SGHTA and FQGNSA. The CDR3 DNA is TGTGCCAGCAGCTCGGACAGGAACACCGGGGAGCTGTTTTTT. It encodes CASSSDRNTGELFF.

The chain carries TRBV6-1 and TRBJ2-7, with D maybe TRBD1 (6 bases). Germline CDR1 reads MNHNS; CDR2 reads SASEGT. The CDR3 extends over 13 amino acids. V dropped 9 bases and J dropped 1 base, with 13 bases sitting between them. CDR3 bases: TGTGCCAGTCGGGACATCTTATCCTACGAGCAGTACTTC. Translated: CASRDILSYEQYF.

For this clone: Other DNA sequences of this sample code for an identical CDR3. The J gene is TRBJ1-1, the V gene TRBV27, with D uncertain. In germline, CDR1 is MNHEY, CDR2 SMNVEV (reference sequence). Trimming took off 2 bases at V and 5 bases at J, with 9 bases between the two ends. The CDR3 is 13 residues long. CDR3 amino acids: CASSLVGGTEAFF. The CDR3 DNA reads TGTGCCAGCAGTTTAGTGGGAGGGACTGAAGCTTTCTTT.

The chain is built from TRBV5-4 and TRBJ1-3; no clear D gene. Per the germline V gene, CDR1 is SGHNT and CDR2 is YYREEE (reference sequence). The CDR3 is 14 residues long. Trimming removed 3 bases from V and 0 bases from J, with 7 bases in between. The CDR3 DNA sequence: TGTGCCAGCAGCTCGCCCCACTCTGGAAACACCATATATTTT. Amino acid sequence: CASSSPHSGNTIYF.

The CDR3 loop reads CASRPTGQGAFEGDGPQHF. The CDR3, as DNA: TGCGCCAGCAGACCTACCGGACAGGGGGCTTTTGAGGGGGATGGGCCCCAGCATTTT. The V gene is TRBV23-1, the J gene TRBJ1-5; 11 nucleotides match TRBD1. TRBV23-1 is filed as an ORF, its function uncertain. The CDR3 sequence is 19 residues long. With V trimmed by 6 bases and J by 9 bases, 22 bases remained unmatched.

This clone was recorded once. CDR3 DNA sequence: TGTGCCAGCAGTTACGGTAGGAGCGGAAAAGAGACCCAGTACTTC. Protein product: CASSYGRSGKETQYF. The chain has TRBV6-6 and TRBJ2-5, with D possibly TRBD2 on 5 matching bases. Germline CDR1 reads MNHNY; CDR2 reads SVGAGI (reference sequence). This CDR3 is built from 15 residues. The ends were cut back, 2 bases at V and 3 bases at J, with 13 bases in the middle.

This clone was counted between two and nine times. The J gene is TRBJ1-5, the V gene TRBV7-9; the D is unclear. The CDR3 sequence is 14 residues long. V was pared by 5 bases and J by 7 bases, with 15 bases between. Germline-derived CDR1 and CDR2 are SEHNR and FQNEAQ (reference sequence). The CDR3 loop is CASSPTEPGQPQHF. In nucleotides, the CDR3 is TGTGCCAGCAGCCCGACGGAGCCCGGGCAGCCCCAGCATTTT. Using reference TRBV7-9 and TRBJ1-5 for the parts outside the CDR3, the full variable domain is DTGVSQNPRHKITKRGQNVTFRCDPISEHNRLYWYRQTLGQGPEFLTYFQNEAQLEKSRLLSDRFSAERPKGSFSTLEIQRTEQGDSAMYLCASSPTEPGQPQHFGDGTRLSIL.

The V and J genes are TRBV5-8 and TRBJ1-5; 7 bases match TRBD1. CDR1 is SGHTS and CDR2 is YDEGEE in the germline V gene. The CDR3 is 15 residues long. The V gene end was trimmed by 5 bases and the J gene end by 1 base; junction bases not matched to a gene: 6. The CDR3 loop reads CASSLTGRSNQPQHF. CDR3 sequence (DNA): TGTGCCAGCAGTCTGACAGGGCGAAGCAATCAGCCCCAGCATTTT.

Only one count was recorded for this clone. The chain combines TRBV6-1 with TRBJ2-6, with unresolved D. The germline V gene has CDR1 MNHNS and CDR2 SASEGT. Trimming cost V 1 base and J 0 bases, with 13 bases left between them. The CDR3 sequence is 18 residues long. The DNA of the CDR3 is TGTGCCAGCAGTGAAGGATTCGGGCATCGCTCTGGGGCCAACGTCCTGACTTTC. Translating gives CASSEGFGHRSGANVLTF.

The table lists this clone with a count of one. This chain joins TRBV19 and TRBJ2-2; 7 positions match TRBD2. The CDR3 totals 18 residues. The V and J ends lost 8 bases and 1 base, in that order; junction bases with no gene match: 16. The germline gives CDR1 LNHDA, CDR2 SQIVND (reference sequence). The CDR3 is CASCRASGIPLNTGELFF. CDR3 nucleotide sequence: TGTGCCAGTTGTCGGGCTAGCGGAATCCCTTTGAACACCGGGGAGCTGTTTTTT.

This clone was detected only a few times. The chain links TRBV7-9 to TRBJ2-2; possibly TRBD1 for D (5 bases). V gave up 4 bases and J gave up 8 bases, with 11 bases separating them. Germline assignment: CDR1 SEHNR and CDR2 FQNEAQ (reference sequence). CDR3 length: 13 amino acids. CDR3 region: CASSSTTAGELFF. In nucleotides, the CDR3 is TGTGCCAGCAGCTCTACGACAGCAGGGGAGCTGTTTTTT.

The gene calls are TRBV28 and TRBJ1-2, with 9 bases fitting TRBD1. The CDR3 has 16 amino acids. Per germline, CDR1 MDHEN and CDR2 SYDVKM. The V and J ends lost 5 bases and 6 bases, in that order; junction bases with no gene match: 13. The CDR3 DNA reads TGTGCCAGCAGTCTCTTCCTGGGACAGGGAATCGATGGCTACACCTTC. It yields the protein CASSLFLGQGIDGYTF.

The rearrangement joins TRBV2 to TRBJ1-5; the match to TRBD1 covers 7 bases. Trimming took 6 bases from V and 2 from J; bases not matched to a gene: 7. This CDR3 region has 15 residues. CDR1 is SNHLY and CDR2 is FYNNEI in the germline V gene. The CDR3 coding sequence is TGTGCCAGCAGGGAGACAGGGACAGGCAATCAGCCCCAGCATTTT. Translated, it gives CASRETGTGNQPQHF.

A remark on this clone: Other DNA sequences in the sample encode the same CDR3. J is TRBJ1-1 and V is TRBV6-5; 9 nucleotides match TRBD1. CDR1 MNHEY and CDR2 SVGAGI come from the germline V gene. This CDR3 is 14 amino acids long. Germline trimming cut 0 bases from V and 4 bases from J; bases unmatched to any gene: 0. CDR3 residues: CASSYSTGGTEAFF. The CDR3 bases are TGTGCCAGCAGTTACTCGACAGGGGGCACTGAAGCTTTCTTT.

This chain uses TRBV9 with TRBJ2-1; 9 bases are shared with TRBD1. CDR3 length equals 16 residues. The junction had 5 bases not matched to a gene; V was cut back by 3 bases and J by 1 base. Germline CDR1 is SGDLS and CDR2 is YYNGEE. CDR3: CASSGQGGESYNEQFF. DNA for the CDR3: TGTGCCAGCAGCGGACAGGGGGGTGAATCCTACAATGAGCAGTTCTTC.

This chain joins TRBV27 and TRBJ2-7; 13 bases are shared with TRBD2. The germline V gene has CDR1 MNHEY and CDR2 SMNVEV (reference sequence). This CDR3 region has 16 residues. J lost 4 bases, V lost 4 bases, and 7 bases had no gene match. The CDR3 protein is CASSWYSGLAGYEQYF. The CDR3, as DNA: TGTGCCAGCAGTTGGTACTCGGGACTAGCGGGATACGAGCAGTACTTC.

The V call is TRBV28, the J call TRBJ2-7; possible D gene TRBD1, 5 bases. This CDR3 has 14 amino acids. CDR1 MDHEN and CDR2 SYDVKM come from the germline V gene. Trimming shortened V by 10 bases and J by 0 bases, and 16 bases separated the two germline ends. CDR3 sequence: CATLGHQSSYEQYF. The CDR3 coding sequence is TGTGCCACCCTTGGACACCAGAGCTCCTACGAGCAGTACTTC.

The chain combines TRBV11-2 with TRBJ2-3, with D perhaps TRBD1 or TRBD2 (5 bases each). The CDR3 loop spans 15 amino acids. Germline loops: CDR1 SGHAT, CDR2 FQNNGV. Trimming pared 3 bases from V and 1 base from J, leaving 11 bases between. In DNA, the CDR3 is TGTGCCAGCAGCTTCACGAGGGGTGGCACAGATACGCAGTATTTT. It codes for CASSFTRGGTDTQYF.

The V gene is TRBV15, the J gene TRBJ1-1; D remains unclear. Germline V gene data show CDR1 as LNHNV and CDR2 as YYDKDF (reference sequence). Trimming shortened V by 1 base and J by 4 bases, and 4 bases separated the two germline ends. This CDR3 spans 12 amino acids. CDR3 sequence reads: CATSRVTTEAFF. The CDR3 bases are TGTGCCACCAGCAGAGTTACCACTGAAGCTTTCTTT.